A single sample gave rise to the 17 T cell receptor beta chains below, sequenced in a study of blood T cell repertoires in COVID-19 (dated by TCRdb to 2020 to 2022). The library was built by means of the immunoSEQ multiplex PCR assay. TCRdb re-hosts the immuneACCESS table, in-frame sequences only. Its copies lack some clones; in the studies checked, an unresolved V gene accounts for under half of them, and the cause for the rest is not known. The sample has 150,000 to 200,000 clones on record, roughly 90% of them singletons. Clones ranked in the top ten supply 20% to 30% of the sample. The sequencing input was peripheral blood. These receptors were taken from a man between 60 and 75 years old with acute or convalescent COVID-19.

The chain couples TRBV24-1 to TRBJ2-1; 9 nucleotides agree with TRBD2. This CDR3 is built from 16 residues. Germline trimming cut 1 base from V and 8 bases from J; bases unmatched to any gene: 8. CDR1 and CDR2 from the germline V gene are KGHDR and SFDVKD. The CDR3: CATSDLVAGEMDEQFF. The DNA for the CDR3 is TGTGCCACCAGTGATTTAGTAGCGGGAGAGATGGATGAGCAGTTCTTC.

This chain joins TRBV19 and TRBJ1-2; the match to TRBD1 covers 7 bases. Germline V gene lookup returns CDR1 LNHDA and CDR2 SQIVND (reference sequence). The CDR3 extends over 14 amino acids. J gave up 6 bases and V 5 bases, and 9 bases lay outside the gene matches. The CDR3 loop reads CASSPQMQGDGYTF. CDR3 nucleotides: TGTGCCAGTAGTCCTCAGATGCAGGGGGATGGCTACACCTTC.

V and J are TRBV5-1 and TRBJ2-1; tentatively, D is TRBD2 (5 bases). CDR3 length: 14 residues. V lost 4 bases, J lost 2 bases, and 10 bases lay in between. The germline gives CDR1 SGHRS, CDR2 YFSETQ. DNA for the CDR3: TGCGCCAGCAGCCCTAACGGGGCCTACAATGAGCAGTTCTTC. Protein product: CASSPNGAYNEQFF. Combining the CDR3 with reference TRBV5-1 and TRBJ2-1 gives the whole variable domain KAGVTQTPRYLIKTRGQQVTLSCSPISGHRSVSWYQQTPGQGLQFLFEYFSETQRNKGNFPGRFSGRQFSNSRSEMNVSTLELGDSALYLCASSPNGAYNEQFFGPGTRLTVL.

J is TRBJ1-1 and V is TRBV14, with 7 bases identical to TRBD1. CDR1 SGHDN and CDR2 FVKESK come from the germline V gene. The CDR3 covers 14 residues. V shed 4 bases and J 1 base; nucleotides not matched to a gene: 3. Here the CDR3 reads CASSPTGRNTEAFF. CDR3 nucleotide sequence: TGTGCCAGCAGCCCGACAGGGAGGAACACTGAAGCTTTCTTT.

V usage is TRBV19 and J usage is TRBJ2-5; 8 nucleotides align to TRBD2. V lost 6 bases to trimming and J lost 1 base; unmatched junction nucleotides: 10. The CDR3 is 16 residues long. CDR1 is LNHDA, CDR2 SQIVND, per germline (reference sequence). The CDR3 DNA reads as TGTGCCAGTAGCAGCTCCAAGCGGGGGACCCAAGAGACCCAGTACTTC. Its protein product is CASSSSKRGTQETQYF.

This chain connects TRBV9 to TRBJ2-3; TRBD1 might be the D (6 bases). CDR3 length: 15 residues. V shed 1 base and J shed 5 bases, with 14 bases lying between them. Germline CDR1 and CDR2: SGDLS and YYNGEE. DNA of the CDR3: TGTGCCAGCAGCGTATCAGGGGCTGGGGGAGATACGCAGTATTTT. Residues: CASSVSGAGGDTQYF.

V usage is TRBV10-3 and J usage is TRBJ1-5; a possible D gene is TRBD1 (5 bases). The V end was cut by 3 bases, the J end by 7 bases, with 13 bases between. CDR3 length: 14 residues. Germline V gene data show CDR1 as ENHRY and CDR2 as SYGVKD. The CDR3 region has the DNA TGTGCCATCAGTGAAGGCAGGGCGGGACAGCCCCAGCATTTT. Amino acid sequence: CAISEGRAGQPQHF.

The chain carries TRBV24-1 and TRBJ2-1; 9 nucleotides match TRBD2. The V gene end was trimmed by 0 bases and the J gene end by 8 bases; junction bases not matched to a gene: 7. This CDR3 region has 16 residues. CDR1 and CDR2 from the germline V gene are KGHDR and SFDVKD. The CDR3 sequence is CATSDLGGGAIDEQFF. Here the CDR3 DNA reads TGTGCCACCAGTGATTTGGGCGGGGGGGCTATAGATGAGCAGTTCTTC.

CDR3 sequence reads: CASSSGTSGMVEQFF. DNA of the CDR3: TGTGCCAGCAGCTCGGGAACTAGCGGGATGGTTGAGCAGTTCTTC. V is TRBV27 and J is TRBJ2-1; 10 bases agree with TRBD2. Germline-derived CDR1 and CDR2 are MNHEY and SMNVEV (reference sequence). After removal of 6 bases from V and 9 bases from J, the junction contained 11 bases not matched to a gene. This CDR3 contains 15 residues.

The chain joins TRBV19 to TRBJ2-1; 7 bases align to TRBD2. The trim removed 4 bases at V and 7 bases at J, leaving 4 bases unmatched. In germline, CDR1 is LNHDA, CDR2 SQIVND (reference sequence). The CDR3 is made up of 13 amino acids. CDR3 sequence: CASSRPGGNEQFF. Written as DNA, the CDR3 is TGTGCCAGTAGTAGGCCGGGGGGTAATGAGCAGTTCTTC. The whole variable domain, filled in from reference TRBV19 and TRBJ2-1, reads DGGITQSPKYLFRKEGQNVTLSCEQNLNHDAMYWYRQDPGQGLRLIYYSQIVNDFQKGDIAEGYSVSREKKESFPLTVTSAQKNPTAFYLCASSRPGGNEQFFGPGTRLTVL.

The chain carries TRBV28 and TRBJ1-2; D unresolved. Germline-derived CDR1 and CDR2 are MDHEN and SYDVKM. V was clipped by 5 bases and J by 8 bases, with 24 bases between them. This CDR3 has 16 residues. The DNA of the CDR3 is TGTGCCAGCAGTCTGGTTTACGGCCTTAACTATCAAGGCTACACCTTC. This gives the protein CASSLVYGLNYQGYTF.

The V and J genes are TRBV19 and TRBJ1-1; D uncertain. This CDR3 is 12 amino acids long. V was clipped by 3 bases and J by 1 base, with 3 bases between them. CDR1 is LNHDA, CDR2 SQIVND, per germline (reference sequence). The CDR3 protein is CASSIRNTEAFF. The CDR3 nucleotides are TGTGCCAGTAGTATCAGGAACACTGAAGCTTTCTTT.

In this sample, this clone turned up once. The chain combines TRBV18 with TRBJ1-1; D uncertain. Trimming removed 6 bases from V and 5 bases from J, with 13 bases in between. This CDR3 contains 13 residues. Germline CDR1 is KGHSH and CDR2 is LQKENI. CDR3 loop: CASSRGSDTEAFF. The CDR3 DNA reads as TGTGCCAGCTCGCGGGGAAGTGATACTGAAGCTTTCTTT.

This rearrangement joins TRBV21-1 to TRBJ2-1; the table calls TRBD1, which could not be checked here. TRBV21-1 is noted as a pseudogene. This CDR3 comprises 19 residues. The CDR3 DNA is TGTGCCAGCAGCTACTGGTCAGGCGGGACAGGGGGCTTTTACAATGAGCAGTTCTTC. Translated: CASSYWSGGTGGFYNEQFF.

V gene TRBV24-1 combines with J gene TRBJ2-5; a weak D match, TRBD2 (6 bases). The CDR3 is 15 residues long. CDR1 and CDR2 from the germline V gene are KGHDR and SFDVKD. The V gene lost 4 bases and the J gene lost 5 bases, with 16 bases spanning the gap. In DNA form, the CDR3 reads TGTGCCACCAGTGAGAGGGGAGGTCTGCCGGAGACCCAGTACTTC. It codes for CATSERGGLPETQYF.

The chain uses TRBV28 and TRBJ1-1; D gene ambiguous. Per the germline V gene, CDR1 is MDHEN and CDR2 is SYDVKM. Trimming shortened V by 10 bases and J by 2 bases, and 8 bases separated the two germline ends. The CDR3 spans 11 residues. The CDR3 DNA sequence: TGTGCCACCTTACTTAACACTGAAGCTTTCTTT. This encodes CATLLNTEAFF.

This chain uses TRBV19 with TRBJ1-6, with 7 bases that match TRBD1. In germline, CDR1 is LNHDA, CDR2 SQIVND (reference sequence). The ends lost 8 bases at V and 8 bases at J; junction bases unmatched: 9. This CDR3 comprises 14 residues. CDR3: CASRLGQGDSPLHF. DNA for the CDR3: TGTGCCAGTCGCCTAGGGCAGGGGGATTCACCCCTCCACTTT.